This TCR beta chain is drawn from a study of early T cells in non-severe SARS-CoV-2 infection. Study overall: The chains were unpaired, and the sequenced material was bulk RNA from unsorted whole blood. Study-wide results and limits: The VDJdb matching leaned toward anti-spike CD8 responses and overlooked private and CD4 specificities.

As regards this clonotype: Its antigen is currently unknown.

Between the trimmed V and J ends, which lost 1 base and 2 bases, there was a span of 12 bases. CDR1 SEHNR and CDR2 FQNEAQ come from the germline V gene (reference sequence). The CDR3 has 16 residues. Molecules of cDNA were individually given unique molecular identifiers that were attached to them. TCRdb ran MiXCR on the 5' RACE reads and lists one entry per CDR3 protein. Of approximately 42,000 distinct CDR3 sequences listed, 6% to 7.5% are singletons. The sample comprised whole blood. The sequence was collected from an adult who was a healthcare worker with PCR-confirmed SARS-CoV-2 infection or an uninfected control (not recorded which). The chain is built from TRBV7-9 and TRBJ1-3; a possible D gene is TRBD1 (5 bases). For the CDR3, the DNA is TGTGCCAGCAGCTTAGGGAACCAGGGAGCTGGAAACACCATATATTTT. It is translated as CASSLGNQGAGNTIYF.